This is a list of T cell receptor beta chains from one sample in a study of cytomegalovirus exposure and HLA in healthy donors. Assay used: immunoSEQ multiplex PCR; TCRdb lists only in-frame clones, some missing. Here the sample spans some 170,000 clones, approximately 72% being singletons. Sequencing was carried out using PBMCs. These TCRs come from a human donor in good health. CDR3s include the opening cysteine and the closing phenylalanine or tryptophan. The D gene is left open where the match is weak. Size tells how often a clone was seen (once, few, many) or the class of an expanded clone, and some rows leave it out.

V,size,D,length,J,DNA,CDR3
TRBV19,-,TRBD2,17,TRBJ2-7,TGTGCCAGTAGTTCGGGACTAGCGGGACCCGACTCCTACGAGCAGTACTTC,CASSSGLAGPDSYEQYF
TRBV9,few,-,17,TRBJ2-5,TGTGCCAGCAGCGTAGAGGAGAAAGGACTCAACCTAGGGACCCAGTACTTC,CASSVEEKGLNLGTQYF
TRBV6-6,-,TRBD1,12,TRBJ1-2,TGTGCCAGCAGTAGGACAGGGGCAGGCTACACCTTC,CASSRTGAGYTF
TRBV19,-,-,16,TRBJ1-1,TGTGCCAGTAGTTTGGTGCTAAAGGGGGATAGGATTGAAGCTTTCTTT,CASSLVLKGDRIEAFF
TRBV2,-,-,12,TRBJ2-7,TGTGCCAGCAGTGATGCGGGCTACGAGCAGTACTTC,CASSDAGYEQYF
TRBV7-2,-,TRBD1,15,TRBJ1-2,TGTGCCAGCAGCTTAGGGACAGGGGGAAGGGAAGGCTACACCTTC,CASSLGTGGREGYTF
TRBV7-9,-,-,16,TRBJ2-3,TGTGCCAGCAGCTTAGCGCGAGGGCTACTCACAGATACGCAGTATTTT,CASSLARGLLTDTQYF
TRBV15,-,TRBD1,14,TRBJ1-5,TGTGCCACCAGCAGAGCGGGACAGGCCCAGCCCCAGCATTTT,CATSRAGQAQPQHF
TRBV6-4,-,TRBD1,16,TRBJ2-7,TGTGCCAGCAGTGAAACCGGGACAGGGGGGTCCTACGAGCAGTACTTC,CASSETGTGGSYEQYF
TRBV9,-,-,14,TRBJ2-3,TGTGCCAGCAGCGTAGGGGGGGTCACAGATACGCAGTATTTT,CASSVGGVTDTQYF
TRBV9,-,TRBD1,15,TRBJ1-5,TGTGCCAGCAGCGGACGGGACAGCACAAATCAGCCCCAGCATTTT,CASSGRDSTNQPQHF
TRBV5-1,-,TRBD2,16,TRBJ2-3,TGCGCCAGCAGCTTGGCCTTCGCGGGGGGCACAGATACGCAGTATTTT,CASSLAFAGGTDTQYF
TRBV25-1,-,-,13,TRBJ1-4,TGTGCCAGCACTGGGGGGATAGGAGAAAAACTGTTTTTT,CASTGGIGEKLFF
TRBV6-1,-,TRBD1,15,TRBJ2-7,TGTGCCAGCAGTGAAGAAGGGACAGGACCCTACGAGCAGTACTTC,CASSEEGTGPYEQYF
TRBV18,-,-,15,TRBJ1-1,TGTGCCAGCTCACCACTCGGGGGGCCGGGCACTGAAGCTTTCTTT,CASSPLGGPGTEAFF
TRBV6-1,-,TRBD2,15,TRBJ2-3,TGTGCCAGCAGTGGAACTAGCGGGGGGACAGATACGCAGTATTTT,CASSGTSGGTDTQYF
TRBV6-5,-,TRBD1,13,TRBJ1-5,TGTGCCAGCAGTCGGACAGGGAATCAGCCCCAGCATTTT,CASSRTGNQPQHF
TRBV5-1,-,TRBD1,12,TRBJ1-2,TGCGCCACCTTGGACAGGAAGTATGGCTACACCTTC,CATLDRKYGYTF
TRBV2,-,TRBD2,16,TRBJ2-3,TGTGCCAGCATCCTCGAAGCGGGGGGGTTGGGAGATACGCAGTATTTT,CASILEAGGLGDTQYF
TRBV18,once,TRBD2,15,TRBJ2-1,TGTGCCAGCTCACCGGGACTAGCAGGGACCATTGAGCAGTTCTTC,CASSPGLAGTIEQFF
TRBV10-1,-,TRBD2,15,TRBJ2-7,TGCGCCAGCACCACGGGGCTAGCGGGGGGGCGCGAGCAGTACTTC,CASTTGLAGGREQYF
TRBV4-1,-,-,12,TRBJ1-6,TGCGCCAGCAGCCCCTCGGGGTCACCCCTCCACTTT,CASSPSGSPLHF
TRBV7-2,-,TRBD2,16,TRBJ2-2,TGTGCCAGCAGCTTCGCCGGGGGGGCGAACACCGGGGAGCTGTTTTTT,CASSFAGGANTGELFF
TRBV5-1,-,TRBD1,16,TRBJ2-2,TGCGCCAGCAGCTGGCCCAGGGGGCAGAACACCGGGGAGCTGTTTTTT,CASSWPRGQNTGELFF
TRBV9,-,-,16,TRBJ1-2,TGTGCCAGCAGCGATGACATAGGACAGATCTCCTATGGCTACACCTTC,CASSDDIGQISYGYTF
TRBV5-1,-,TRBD2,17,TRBJ2-3,TGCGCCAGCAGCTCGGGACTAGCGGGGGACGGGGCAGATACGCAGTATTTT,CASSSGLAGDGADTQYF
TRBV19,once,TRBD1,16,TRBJ1-5,TGTGCCAGTAGTATTGAGACAGGGCAGCGCAATCAGCCCCAGCATTTT,CASSIETGQRNQPQHF
TRBV13,-,-,13,TRBJ2-3,TGTGCCAGCAGCTTAGGCGGCACAGATACGCAGTATTTT,CASSLGGTDTQYF
TRBV5-4,-,-,12,TRBJ2-3,TGTGCCAGCAGCTTACAGGGTGATACGCAGTATTTT,CASSLQGDTQYF
TRBV6-5,few,TRBD1,14,TRBJ1-1,TGTGCCAGCAGTTACTTCCGGGACAGGGGTGAAGCTTTCTTT,CASSYFRDRGEAFF
TRBV5-1,-,-,15,TRBJ2-1,TGCGCCAGCAGCCAGGGTGCTGGGAACGGCTATGAGCAGTTCTTC,CASSQGAGNGYEQFF
TRBV29-1,-,TRBD1,14,TRBJ2-7,TGCAGCGTTGTGTATGGACAGGGTTCTTACGAGCAGTACTTC,CSVVYGQGSYEQYF
TRBV9,-,TRBD2,18,TRBJ2-7,TGTGCCAGCAGCCGGGGGGGGCTAGCGGGCCCTGGCTCCTACGAGCAGTACTTC,CASSRGGLAGPGSYEQYF
TRBV7-2,-,TRBD1,16,TRBJ1-1,TGTGCCAGCAGCCCCCCCTCAGGGGGTACGAACACTGAAGCTTTCTTT,CASSPPSGGTNTEAFF
TRBV19,-,-,13,TRBJ1-1,TGTGCCAGTAGTACAGGGTTGGACACTGAAGCTTTCTTT,CASSTGLDTEAFF
TRBV13,once,TRBD1,17,TRBJ1-5,TGTGCCGGGGTTCGCCGGGGACAGGGTCTAAGCAATCAGCCCCAGCATTTT,CAGVRRGQGLSNQPQHF
TRBV6-1,-,-,15,TRBJ1-1,TGTGCCAGCAGTATAAGACAGCTAATGAACACTGAAGCTTTCTTT,CASSIRQLMNTEAFF
TRBV7-9,-,-,15,TRBJ1-3,TGTGCCAGCAGCTTTTCCACGGGGGGGCGAAACACCATATATTTT,CASSFSTGGRNTIYF
TRBV19,-,TRBD1,16,TRBJ1-1,TGTGCCAGTAGTACGTTCGACAGGGTCATGAACACTGAAGCTTTCTTT,CASSTFDRVMNTEAFF
TRBV9,few,-,17,TRBJ2-6,TGTGCCAGCAGCGTCTGGTCAGGAATCTCTGGGGCCAACGTCCTGACTTTC,CASSVWSGISGANVLTF
TRBV15,-,TRBD1,15,TRBJ2-2,TGTGCCACCAGAAGGGACAGGGAGGACACCGGGGAGCTGTTTTTT,CATRRDREDTGELFF
TRBV7-9,few,TRBD1,18,TRBJ1-1,TGTGCCAGCAGCTTAGGGACAGGGGCCGTTGCGGTGAACACTGAAGCTTTCTTT,CASSLGTGAVAVNTEAFF
TRBV9,few,-,15,TRBJ1-1,TGTGCCAGCAGCACCCGAGGCAGGGGTGACACTGAAGCTTTCTTT,CASSTRGRGDTEAFF
TRBV6-4,few,-,13,TRBJ1-1,TGTGCCAGCAGTGAACAGGGCGGCACTGAAGCTTTCTTT,CASSEQGGTEAFF
TRBV27,-,-,12,TRBJ1-1,TGTGCCAGCATCGGGTTGTCGGCAGAGGCTTTCTTT,CASIGLSAEAFF
TRBV11-2,-,TRBD1,14,TRBJ1-4,TGTGCCAGCAGCTTACAGGGGGCTACGGAAAAACTGTTTTTT,CASSLQGATEKLFF
TRBV6-1,-,TRBD1,14,TRBJ1-2,TGTGCCAGCACCCCGACAGGGGAGATCGGCGGCTACACCTTC,CASTPTGEIGGYTF
TRBV11-3,few,TRBD1,16,TRBJ2-1,TGTGCCAGCAGCCCCAACGGACAGGGGGGATACAATGAGCAGTTCTTC,CASSPNGQGGYNEQFF
TRBV7-3,few,TRBD2,14,TRBJ2-7,TGTGCCAGCAGCCTACTAGCGGGGGACCACGAGCAGTACTTC,CASSLLAGDHEQYF
TRBV6-4,-,-,14,TRBJ2-2,TGTGCCAGCAGTGAATATATAAACACCGGGGAGCTGTTTTTT,CASSEYINTGELFF
TRBV29-1,few,-,14,TRBJ1-3,TGCAGCGTTGAAGGATTGGGAGGGGGAAACACCATATATTTT,CSVEGLGGGNTIYF
TRBV2,-,-,16,TRBJ2-1,TGTGCCAGCAGTGCCCACCTCAACGGGGGAGGCGGTGAGCAGTTCTTC,CASSAHLNGGGGEQFF
TRBV7-8,-,TRBD2,16,TRBJ2-3,TGTGCCAGCAGCTCAAATAGCGGGGGGGCCTCAGATACGCAGTATTTT,CASSSNSGGASDTQYF
TRBV19,once,-,15,TRBJ1-2,TGTGCCAGTAGTATGGGGCAGCACCCCAACTATGGCTACACCTTC,CASSMGQHPNYGYTF
TRBV4-3,-,TRBD2,16,TRBJ2-2,TGCGCCAGCAGCCAATACTTGTCGGGGGGCACCGGGGAGCTGTTTTTT,CASSQYLSGGTGELFF
TRBV20-1,-,-,11,TRBJ1-1,TGCAGTGCCAATCCTACGACTGAAGCTTTCTTT,CSANPTTEAFF
TRBV6-1,-,TRBD1,13,TRBJ1-2,TGTGCCAGCCGGTGGACAGGGGGAAATGGCTACACCTTC,CASRWTGGNGYTF